This T cell receptor (beta chain) was retrieved from a study of blood T cell repertoires in COVID-19. Study-wide background: Sites across the United States, Italy and Spain contributed samples from acute and convalescent COVID-19. Sources were T cells, B-cell-depleted T cells, or PBMCs; the material itself was cDNA or gDNA.

Those enrolled in Seattle joined during active infection and were followed longitudinally afterward. The trim removed 10 bases at V and 5 bases at J, leaving 8 bases unmatched. The CDR3 is made up of 13 amino acids. From germline, CDR1 is MNHEY and CDR2 SVGAGI. Per the original data handling: Scientists estimated how many nucleated cells there were by amplifying reference gene primers. Sequencing was performed with immunoSEQ multiplex PCR; in TCRdb, only in-frame clones are kept and a portion is missing. V and J calls and clone size are copied from that table; D and trimming were computed from the DNA. The table has roughly 100,000 clones, 80% to 95% seen once.

This sequence was found in a woman aged 50 to 60 with COVID-19, enrolled during active disease. The rearrangement uses TRBV6-5 and TRBJ2-7; 10 nucleotides match TRBD1. The sequencing sample was made of peripheral blood. The DNA of the CDR3 is TGTGCCATCCCCCGGGACAGGGGCCACGAGCAGTACTTC. This encodes CAIPRDRGHEQYF.